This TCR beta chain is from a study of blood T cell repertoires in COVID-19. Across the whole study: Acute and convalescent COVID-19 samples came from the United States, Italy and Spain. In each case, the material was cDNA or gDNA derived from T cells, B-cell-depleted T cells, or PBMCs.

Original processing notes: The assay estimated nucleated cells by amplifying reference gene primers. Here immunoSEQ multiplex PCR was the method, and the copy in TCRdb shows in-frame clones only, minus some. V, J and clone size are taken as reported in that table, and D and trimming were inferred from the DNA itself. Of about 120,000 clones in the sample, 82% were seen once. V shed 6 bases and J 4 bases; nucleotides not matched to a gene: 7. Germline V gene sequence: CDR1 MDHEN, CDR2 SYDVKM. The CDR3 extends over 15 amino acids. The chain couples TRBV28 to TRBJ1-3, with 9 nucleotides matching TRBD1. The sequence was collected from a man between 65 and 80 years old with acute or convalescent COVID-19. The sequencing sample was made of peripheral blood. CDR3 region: CASSAWDRAGNTIYF. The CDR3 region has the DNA TGTGCCAGCAGCGCCTGGGACAGGGCCGGAAACACCATATATTTT.